A selection of T cell receptor beta chains follows, all from one sample in a study of cytomegalovirus exposure and HLA in healthy donors. The repertoire was sequenced with immunoSEQ multiplex PCR; TCRdb's copy has only in-frame clones and lacks some. This sample carries about 120,000 clones, 50% to 70% of them seen once, and the ten largest clones take roughly 9.7%. The sample comprised PBMCs. The receptors originated from a woman aged 40 to 50 in good health and CMV-seropositive. Each CDR3 is given without its conserved first and last residue. Rows may omit the clone size; those that give it use once, few, many or a size class.

clone_size: -
v_call: TRBV19
j_call: TRBJ1-1
cdr3_aa: ASSPGTGYTEAF

clone_size: few
v_call: TRBV6-5
j_call: TRBJ2-7
cdr3_aa: ASSEGSGNEQY

clone_size: -
v_call: TRBV6-5
j_call: TRBJ2-1
cdr3_aa: ASSRLAGTYNEQF

clone_size: once
v_call: TRBV21-1
j_call: TRBJ2-4
cdr3_aa: ASSKSVSLAKNIQY

clone_size: -
v_call: TRBV4-1
j_call: TRBJ2-7
cdr3_aa: ASSRQLTGVSSYEQY

clone_size: -
v_call: TRBV7-2
j_call: TRBJ1-6
cdr3_aa: ASSFGYNSPLH

clone_size: few
v_call: TRBV18
j_call: TRBJ2-5
cdr3_aa: ASSPSLAGGKETQY

clone_size: -
v_call: TRBV7-8
j_call: TRBJ2-7
cdr3_aa: ASSLGGSTYEQY

clone_size: -
v_call: TRBV7-2
j_call: TRBJ1-2
cdr3_aa: ASSRPKDRPRLRNGYT

clone_size: -
v_call: TRBV7-3
j_call: TRBJ2-1
cdr3_aa: ASRSTSGRDEQF

clone_size: -
v_call: TRBV27
j_call: TRBJ2-5
cdr3_aa: ASSLGRGLVETQY

clone_size: -
v_call: TRBV9
j_call: TRBJ2-5
cdr3_aa: ASSVAPRTSGMETQY

clone_size: -
v_call: TRBV27
j_call: TRBJ2-1
cdr3_aa: ASSPWDSFVPRDEQF

clone_size: once
v_call: TRBV13
j_call: TRBJ1-1
cdr3_aa: ASSLMGGAF

clone_size: -
v_call: TRBV11-2
j_call: TRBJ2-7
cdr3_aa: ASSLGIAGAYEQY

clone_size: -
v_call: TRBV5-1
j_call: TRBJ2-7
cdr3_aa: ASSLGDSSYEQY

clone_size: -
v_call: TRBV7-9
j_call: TRBJ1-4
cdr3_aa: SSSSSADSNEKLF

clone_size: -
v_call: TRBV10-3
j_call: TRBJ1-5
cdr3_aa: AIAQGNQPQH

clone_size: -
v_call: TRBV7-6
j_call: TRBJ1-5
cdr3_aa: ASSLGGQGNQPQH

clone_size: -
v_call: TRBV19
j_call: TRBJ1-5
cdr3_aa: ASSIVNRGGNQPQH

clone_size: -
v_call: TRBV25-1
j_call: TRBJ2-3
cdr3_aa: ASSGRQIGADTQY

clone_size: -
v_call: TRBV5-1
j_call: TRBJ1-4
cdr3_aa: ASSLGQGTEKLF

clone_size: -
v_call: TRBV5-6
j_call: TRBJ1-5
cdr3_aa: ASRYGTELRKSNQPQH

clone_size: -
v_call: TRBV7-9
j_call: TRBJ1-4
cdr3_aa: SSSSLGGTTNEKLF

clone_size: -
v_call: TRBV19
j_call: TRBJ2-1
cdr3_aa: ASSLAGGSYNEQF

clone_size: -
v_call: TRBV21-1
j_call: TRBJ2-2
cdr3_aa: ANRDSFYTGELF

clone_size: -
v_call: TRBV4-3
j_call: -
cdr3_aa: ASSQDRGGRYEQY

clone_size: -
v_call: TRBV11-2
j_call: TRBJ2-3
cdr3_aa: ASSSLADLSTDTQY

clone_size: -
v_call: TRBV19
j_call: TRBJ1-5
cdr3_aa: ASSIARTPYVPQH

clone_size: -
v_call: TRBV14
j_call: TRBJ1-2
cdr3_aa: ASSQVHRGYT

clone_size: -
v_call: TRBV29-1
j_call: TRBJ2-3
cdr3_aa: SVELAVYTQY

clone_size: -
v_call: TRBV28
j_call: TRBJ1-1
cdr3_aa: ASSQGGTGLRGTEAF

clone_size: -
v_call: TRBV10-3
j_call: TRBJ2-7
cdr3_aa: AVRPGGSGNSYEQY

clone_size: -
v_call: TRBV9
j_call: TRBJ2-1
cdr3_aa: ASSPSGAGQF

clone_size: -
v_call: TRBV5-1
j_call: TRBJ2-3
cdr3_aa: ASGTGTSTNTDTQY

clone_size: -
v_call: TRBV5-1
j_call: TRBJ2-4
cdr3_aa: ASSLRAGAANQRNIQY